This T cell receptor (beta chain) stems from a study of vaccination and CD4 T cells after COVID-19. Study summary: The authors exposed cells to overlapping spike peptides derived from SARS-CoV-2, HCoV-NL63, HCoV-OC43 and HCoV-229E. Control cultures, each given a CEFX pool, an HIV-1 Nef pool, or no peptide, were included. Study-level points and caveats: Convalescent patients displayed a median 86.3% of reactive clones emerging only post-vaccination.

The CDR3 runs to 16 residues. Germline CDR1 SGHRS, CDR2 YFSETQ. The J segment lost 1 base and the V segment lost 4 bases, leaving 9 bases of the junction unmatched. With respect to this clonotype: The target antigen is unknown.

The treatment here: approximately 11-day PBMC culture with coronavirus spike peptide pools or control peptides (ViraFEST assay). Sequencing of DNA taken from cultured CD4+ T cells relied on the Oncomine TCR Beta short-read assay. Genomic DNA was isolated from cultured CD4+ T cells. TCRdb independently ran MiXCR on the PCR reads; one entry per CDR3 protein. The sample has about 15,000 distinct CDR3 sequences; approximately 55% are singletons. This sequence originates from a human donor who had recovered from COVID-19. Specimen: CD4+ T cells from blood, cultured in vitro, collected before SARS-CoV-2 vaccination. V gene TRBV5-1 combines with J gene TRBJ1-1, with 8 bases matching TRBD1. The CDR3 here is CASSAQGAGGNTEAFF. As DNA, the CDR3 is TGCGCCAGCAGCGCCCAGGGGGCAGGGGGGAACACTGAAGCTTTCTTT.